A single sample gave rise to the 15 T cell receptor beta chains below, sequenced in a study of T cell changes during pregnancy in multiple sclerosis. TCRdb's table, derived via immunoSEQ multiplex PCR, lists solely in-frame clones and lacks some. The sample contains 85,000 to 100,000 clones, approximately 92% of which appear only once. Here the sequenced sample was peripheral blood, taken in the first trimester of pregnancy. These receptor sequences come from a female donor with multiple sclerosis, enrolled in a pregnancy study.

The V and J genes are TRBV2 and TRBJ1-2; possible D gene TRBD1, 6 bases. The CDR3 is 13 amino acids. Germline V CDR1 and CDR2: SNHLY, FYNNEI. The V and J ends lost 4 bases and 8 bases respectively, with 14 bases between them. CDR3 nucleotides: TGTGCCAGCAGTGTTTCAGGGGCTGAAGGCTACACCTTC. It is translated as CASSVSGAEGYTF.

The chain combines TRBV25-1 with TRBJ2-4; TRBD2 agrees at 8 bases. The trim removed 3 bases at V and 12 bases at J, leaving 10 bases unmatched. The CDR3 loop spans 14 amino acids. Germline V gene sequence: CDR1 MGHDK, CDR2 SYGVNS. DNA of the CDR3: TGTGCCAGCAGTGATTACACGGGAGGGCCGGCTCAGTACTTC. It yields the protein CASSDYTGGPAQYF.

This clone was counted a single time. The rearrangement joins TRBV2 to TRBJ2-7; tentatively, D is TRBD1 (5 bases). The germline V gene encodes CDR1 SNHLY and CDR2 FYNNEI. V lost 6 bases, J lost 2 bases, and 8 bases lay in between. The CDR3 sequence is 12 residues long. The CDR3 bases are TGTGCCAGCAGGGACATAGCCTACGAGCAGTACTTC. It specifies CASRDIAYEQYF. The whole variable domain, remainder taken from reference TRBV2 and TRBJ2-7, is EPEVTQTPSHQVTQMGQEVILRCVPISNHLYFYWYRQILGQKVEFLVSFYNNEISEKSEIFDDQFSVERPDGSNFTLKIRSTKLEDSAMYFCASRDIAYEQYFGPGTRLTVT.

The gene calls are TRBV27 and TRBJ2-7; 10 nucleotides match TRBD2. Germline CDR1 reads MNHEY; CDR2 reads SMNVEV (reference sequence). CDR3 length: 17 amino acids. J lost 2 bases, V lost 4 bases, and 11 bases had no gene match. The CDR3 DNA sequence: TGTGCCAGCAGTTCGCTACGGGCTAGCGGGAGTACCTACGAGCAGTACTTC. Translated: CASSSLRASGSTYEQYF.

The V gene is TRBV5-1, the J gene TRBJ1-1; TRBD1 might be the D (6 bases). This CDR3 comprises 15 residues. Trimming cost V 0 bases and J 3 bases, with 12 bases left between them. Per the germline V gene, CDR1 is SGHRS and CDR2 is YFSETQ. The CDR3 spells CASSLGWGRDTEAFF. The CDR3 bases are TGCGCCAGCAGCTTGGGGTGGGGGCGAGACACTGAAGCTTTCTTT.

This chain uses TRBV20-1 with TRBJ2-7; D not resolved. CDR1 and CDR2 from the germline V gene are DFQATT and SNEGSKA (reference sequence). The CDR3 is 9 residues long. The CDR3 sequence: CSPAYEQYF. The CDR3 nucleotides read TGCAGCCCTGCCTACGAGCAGTACTTC.

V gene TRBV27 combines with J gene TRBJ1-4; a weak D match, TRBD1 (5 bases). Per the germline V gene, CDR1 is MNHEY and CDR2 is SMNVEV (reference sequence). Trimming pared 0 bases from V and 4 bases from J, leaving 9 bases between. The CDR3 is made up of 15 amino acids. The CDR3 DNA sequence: TGTGCCAGCAGTTTATCAAGACAGATTAATGAAAAACTGTTTTTT. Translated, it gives CASSLSRQINEKLFF.

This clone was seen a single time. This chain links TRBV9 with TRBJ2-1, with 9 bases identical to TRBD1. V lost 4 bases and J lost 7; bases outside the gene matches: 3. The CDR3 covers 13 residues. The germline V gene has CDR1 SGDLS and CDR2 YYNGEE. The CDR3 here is CASSLQGANEQFF. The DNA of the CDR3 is TGTGCCAGCAGCTTACAGGGGGCGAATGAGCAGTTCTTC.

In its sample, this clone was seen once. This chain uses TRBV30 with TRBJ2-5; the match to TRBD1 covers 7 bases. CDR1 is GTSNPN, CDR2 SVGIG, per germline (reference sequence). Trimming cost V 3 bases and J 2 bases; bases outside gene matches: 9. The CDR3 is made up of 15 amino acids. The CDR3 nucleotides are TGTGCCTGGAGCCTAATGGGACAGCTTCAAGAGACCCAGTACTTC. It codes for CAWSLMGQLQETQYF.

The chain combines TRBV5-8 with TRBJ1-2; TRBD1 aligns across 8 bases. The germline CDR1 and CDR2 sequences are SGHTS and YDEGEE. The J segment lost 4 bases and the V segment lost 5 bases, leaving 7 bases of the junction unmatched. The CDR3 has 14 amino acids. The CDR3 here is CASRNQGAGYGYTF. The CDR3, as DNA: TGTGCCAGCAGAAATCAGGGGGCGGGCTATGGCTACACCTTC.

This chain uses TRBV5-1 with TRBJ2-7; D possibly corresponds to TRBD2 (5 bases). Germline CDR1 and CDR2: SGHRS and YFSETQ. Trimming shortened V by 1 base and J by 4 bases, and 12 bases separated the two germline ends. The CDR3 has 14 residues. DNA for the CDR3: TGCGCCAGCAGCTTGTCCCGGGATGGATACGAGCAGTACTTC. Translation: CASSLSRDGYEQYF.

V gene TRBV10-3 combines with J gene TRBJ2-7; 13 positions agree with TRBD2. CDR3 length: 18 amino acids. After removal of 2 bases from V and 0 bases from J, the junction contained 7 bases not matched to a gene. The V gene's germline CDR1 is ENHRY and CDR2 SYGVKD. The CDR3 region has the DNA TGTGCCATCAGTGAGCCCCCGGGACTAGCGGGGCGCTCCTACGAGCAGTACTTC. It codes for CAISEPPGLAGRSYEQYF.

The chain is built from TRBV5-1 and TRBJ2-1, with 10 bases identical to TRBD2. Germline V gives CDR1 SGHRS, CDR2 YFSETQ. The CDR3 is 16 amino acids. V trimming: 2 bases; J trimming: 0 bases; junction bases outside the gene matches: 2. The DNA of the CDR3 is TGCGCCAGCAGCTTTACTAGCGGGACCTCCTACAATGAGCAGTTCTTC. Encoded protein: CASSFTSGTSYNEQFF.

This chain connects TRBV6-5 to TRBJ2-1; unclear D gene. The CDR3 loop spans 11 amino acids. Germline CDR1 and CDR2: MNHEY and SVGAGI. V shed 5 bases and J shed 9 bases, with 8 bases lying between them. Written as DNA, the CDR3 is TGTGCCAGCAGTAACGGTCCTGAGCAGTTCTTC. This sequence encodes CASSNGPEQFF.

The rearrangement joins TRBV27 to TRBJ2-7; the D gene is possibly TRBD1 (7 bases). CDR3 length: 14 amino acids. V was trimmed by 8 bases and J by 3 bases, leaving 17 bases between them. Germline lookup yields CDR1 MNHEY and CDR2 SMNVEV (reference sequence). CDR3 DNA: TGTGCCAGCCGAGGCGGGGACAGAGACTACGAGCAGTACTTC. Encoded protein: CASRGGDRDYEQYF.